This note documents a single T cell receptor (beta chain) sequence. The CDR3 extends over 12 amino acids. V was pared by 5 bases and J by 11 bases, with 13 bases between. The germline V gene has CDR1 SGHTA and CDR2 FQGNSA. RNA amounts of roughly 0.45 to 1 ug underwent reverse transcription with random hexamers. From the immunoSEQ multiplex PCR reads, TCRdb called clonotypes with MiXCR, one entry per CDR3 protein. Counted here are 77,000 or so distinct CDR3 sequences, more than 85% occurring once; the ten biggest clones make up around 0.57%. This sample was taken from a study of CD8 T cells in Susac syndrome. Study context: Active disease was present in 5 or 6 of the sequenced Susac syndrome patients, whereas about 8 of them were in remission. When blood was drawn, patients with Susac syndrome were on intravenous immunoglobulin alone, on corticosteroids, or therapy-naive.

TCR beta sequencing covered blood CD8+ and CD4+ T cells. The sample taken for sequencing was CD4+ T cells from PBMCs. This TCR derives from a human donor with Susac syndrome. The J gene is TRBJ1-5, the V gene TRBV7-2, with TRBD1 as a possible D gene (5 bases). CDR3 nucleotide sequence: TGTGCCAGCAGCAACCCGCAGGGTGCCCAGCATTTT. Amino acid sequence: CASSNPQGAQHF.